This T cell receptor beta chain was captured in a study of response to subunit inactivated influenza vaccine. Study results and limitations: It was the authors' suggestion that each seasonal influenza vaccination recruits few new T cells.

One entry per CDR3 protein results from TCRdb running MiXCR on the RT-PCR reads. The table has under 800,000 distinct CDR3 sequences, approximately 14% seen once. This clonotype was counted a few times. Its matching antigen is unknown. CDR1 and CDR2 (germline): DFQATT, SNEGSKA (reference sequence). The CDR3 extends over 13 amino acids. Between the trimmed V and J ends, which lost 0 bases and 5 bases, there was a span of 10 bases. The receptor was derived from a man aged 50-59 years who received an inactivated influenza vaccine. The gene calls are TRBV20-1 and TRBJ2-5; D remains unclear. Sequencing was performed on PBMCs from blood, taken 14 to 15 days before vaccination. CDR3 DNA: TGCAGTGCTAGAGATAGTATACACGAGACCCAGTACTTC. As protein: CSARDSIHETQYF.